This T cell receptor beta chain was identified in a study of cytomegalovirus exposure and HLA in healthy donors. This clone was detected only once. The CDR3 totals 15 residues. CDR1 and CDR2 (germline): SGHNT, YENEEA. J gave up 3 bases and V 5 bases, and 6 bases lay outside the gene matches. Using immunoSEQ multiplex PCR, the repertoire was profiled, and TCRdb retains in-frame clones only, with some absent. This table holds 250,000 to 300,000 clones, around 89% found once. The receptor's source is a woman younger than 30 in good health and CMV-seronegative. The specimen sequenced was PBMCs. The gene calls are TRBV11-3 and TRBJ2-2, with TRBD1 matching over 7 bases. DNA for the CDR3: TGTGCCAGCAGCCCCTGGACAGGAGACACCGGGGAGCTGTTTTTT. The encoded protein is CASSPWTGDTGELFF. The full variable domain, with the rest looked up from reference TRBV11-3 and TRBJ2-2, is EAGVVQSPRYKIIEKKQPVAFWCNPISGHNTLYWYLQNLGQGPELLIRYENEEAVDDSQLPKDRFSAERLKGVDSTLKIQPAELGDSAVYLCASSPWTGDTGELFFGEGSRLTVL.